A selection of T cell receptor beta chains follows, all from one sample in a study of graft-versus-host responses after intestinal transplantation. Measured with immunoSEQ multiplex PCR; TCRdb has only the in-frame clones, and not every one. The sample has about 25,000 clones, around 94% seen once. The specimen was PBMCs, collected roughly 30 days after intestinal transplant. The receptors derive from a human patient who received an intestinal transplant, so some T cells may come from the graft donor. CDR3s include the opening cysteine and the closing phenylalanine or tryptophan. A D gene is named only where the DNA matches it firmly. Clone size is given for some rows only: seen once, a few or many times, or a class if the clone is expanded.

CASSLGPFEAFF TGTGCCAGCAGCTTAGGGCCATTTGAAGCTTTCTTT . . TRBJ1-1 TRBV7-9
CSGPGGYTF TGCAGTGGGCCGGGCGGCTACACCTTC . . TRBJ1-2 TRBV20-1
CASSQDRTTGGYTF TGCGCCAGCAGCCAAGACCGGACGACTGGAGGCTACACCTTC . . TRBJ1-2 TRBV4-3
CASSYVFGYTF TGTGCCAGCAGTTACGTGTTTGGCTACACCTTC . . TRBJ1-2 TRBV6-6
CASSLFPGGLTGELFF TGTGCCAGCAGTTTATTTCCAGGGGGCCTAACCGGGGAGCTGTTTTTT once TRBD1 TRBJ2-2 TRBV27
CASSGSGGLNEQFF TGTGCCAGCAGTGGTAGCGGGGGACTCAATGAGCAGTTCTTC . TRBD2 TRBJ2-1 TRBV6-5
CASSLVETQYF TGTGCCAGCAGCTTAGTGGAGACCCAGTACTTC . . TRBJ2-5 TRBV7-2
CASSPLSGASYNEQFF TGTGCCAGCAGCCCTCTGAGCGGGGCCTCCTACAATGAGCAGTTCTTC . TRBD2 TRBJ2-1 TRBV14
CASSLAPSIEYEQYF TGCGCCAGCAGCTTGGCCCCAAGCATCGAATACGAGCAGTACTTC . . TRBJ2-7 TRBV5-1
CASSPRDSPYGYTF TGCGCCAGCAGCCCCCGGGACAGTCCCTATGGCTACACCTTC . TRBD1 TRBJ1-2 TRBV5-1
CASSGTDGLSVGYTF TGTGCCAGCAGCGGCACCGATGGCCTGTCTGTCGGCTACACCTTC . . TRBJ1-2 TRBV7-9
CAWSTKANRLYEQYF TGTGCCTGGAGTACCAAAGCCAACAGGCTGTACGAGCAGTACTTC . . TRBJ2-7 TRBV30
CASSAYSGYTF TGTGCCAGCAGCGCTTACTCTGGCTACACCTTC . . TRBJ1-2 TRBV9
CASSLDGGAYEQYF TGTGCCAGCAGCTTAGATGGGGGAGCCTACGAGCAGTACTTC . . TRBJ2-7 TRBV11-2
CAWNLPFDREEGEAFF TGTGCCTGGAACCTCCCCTTTGACAGGGAGGAGGGTGAAGCTTTCTTT . TRBD1 TRBJ1-1 TRBV30
CASSAGRSYEQYF TGTGCCAGTAGTGCGGGAAGGTCCTACGAGCAGTACTTC once . TRBJ2-7 TRBV19
CASSLSPGTAIRLEQYF TGTGCCAGCAGTTTATCCCCGGGGACGGCTATACGACTCGAGCAGTACTTC . . TRBJ2-7 TRBV27
CASRNLITGGNTDTQYF TGCGCCAGCAGGAACTTGATAACAGGGGGTAACACAGATACGCAGTATTTT . TRBD1 TRBJ2-3 TRBV10-2
CASPNGTADLGELFF TGTGCCAGTCCCAACGGGACTGCCGACTTGGGGGAGCTGTTTTTT once . TRBJ2-2 TRBV6-4
CASSLGGSGSSYEQYF TGTGCCAGCAGCTTAGGCGGTAGCGGGAGCTCCTACGAGCAGTACTTC . TRBD2 TRBJ2-7 TRBV7-9
CASSLQLADTQYF TGTGCCAGCAGCCTGCAACTAGCGGATACGCAGTATTTT . TRBD2 TRBJ2-3 TRBV5-4
CASSPTPWGVNEKLFF TGTGCCAGCTCCCCTACACCCTGGGGGGTAAATGAAAAACTGTTTTTT . . TRBJ1-4 TRBV18
CASSLQEPAYEQYF TGTGCCAGCAGTTTACAAGAACCAGCGTACGAGCAGTACTTC once . TRBJ2-7 TRBV27
CASKEDSGNTIYF TGTGCCAGCAAGGAGGACTCTGGAAACACCATATATTTT . . TRBJ1-3 TRBV2
CASSPPAGSYEQYF TGTGCCAGCTCACCACCGGCAGGGAGTTACGAGCAGTACTTC . . TRBJ2-7 TRBV18
CASRLDTEAFF TGTGCCAGCAGACTTGACACTGAAGCTTTCTTT . . TRBJ1-1 TRBV6-5
CASSPAGTGTYEQYF TGTGCCAGCAGTCCCGCCGGGACAGGAACCTACGAGCAGTACTTC once TRBD1 TRBJ2-7 TRBV7-2
CASSYGGEAFF TGTGCCAGCAGTTACGGGGGTGAAGCTTTCTTT . . TRBJ1-1 TRBV6-6
CASSLYQPGLKETQYF TGTGCCAGCAGCTTATATCAGCCAGGACTGAAAGAGACCCAGTACTTC . . TRBJ2-5 TRBV5-6
CASSSRDVTNTGELFF TGTGCCAGCAGCTCCCGGGACGTCACGAACACCGGGGAGCTGTTTTTT . . TRBJ2-2 TRBV7-8
CASSSRDREQFF TGTGCCAGCAGCTCCCGGGACAGGGAGCAGTTCTTC . TRBD1 TRBJ2-1 TRBV7-9
CASSLRKGVAKNIQYF TGTGCCAGCAGCCTCCGCAAGGGAGTAGCCAAAAACATTCAGTACTTC . . TRBJ2-4 TRBV5-6
CASSRTSGRGRNQETQYF TGTGCCAGCAGCCGGACTAGCGGGAGGGGTCGTAACCAAGAGACCCAGTACTTC . TRBD2 TRBJ2-5 TRBV11-2
CASSRQGLDTEAFF TGTGCCAGCAGTCGACAGGGCTTGGACACTGAAGCTTTCTTT . TRBD1 TRBJ1-1 TRBV9
CASIGYSEKLFF TGTGCCAGCATCGGCTATAGTGAAAAACTGTTTTTT . . TRBJ1-4 TRBV25-1
CASRPAQAGLADTQYF TGTGCCAGTAGACCCGCCCAAGCGGGACTAGCAGATACGCAGTATTTT . TRBD2 TRBJ2-3 TRBV19
CASSLSRGLGELFF TGTGCCAGCAGTTTAAGCAGGGGATTGGGCGAGCTGTTTTTT . . TRBJ2-2 TRBV28
CASSFDRVGYNEQFF TGTGCCAGCAGTTTCGACAGGGTTGGGTACAATGAGCAGTTCTTC . TRBD1 TRBJ2-1 TRBV27
CASSLGRGQGGDYGYTF TGTGCCAGCAGTTTGGGGCGTGGACAGGGGGGGGACTATGGCTACACCTTC . TRBD1 TRBJ1-2 TRBV27
CASTPAGTETQYF TGTGCCAGCACCCCCGCAGGGACAGAGACCCAGTACTTC . . TRBJ2-5 TRBV28
CASWDSYNEQFF TGTGCCAGCTGGGACAGCTACAATGAGCAGTTCTTC . TRBD1 TRBJ2-1 TRBV27
CASSLEGIGVNEQFF TGTGCCAGCAGCTTGGAGGGGATCGGAGTGAATGAGCAGTTCTTC . . TRBJ2-1 TRBV11-3
CASSSSKGGLDEQYF TGTGCCAGCAGTTCCTCGAAGGGAGGTTTGGACGAGCAGTACTTC . . TRBJ2-7 TRBV28
CASSYGTSSYSYEQYF TGTGCCAGCAGTTACGGGACTAGCTCTTACTCCTACGAGCAGTACTTC . TRBD2 TRBJ2-7 TRBV6-6
CASSLETGDAYEQYF TGTGCCAGCAGCTTAGAGACAGGGGACGCGTACGAGCAGTACTTC . TRBD1 TRBJ2-7 TRBV7-6
CASSLRGGGLSTDTQYF TGTGCCAGCAGTTTACGGGGGGGCGGATTGTCCACAGATACGCAGTATTTT . TRBD2 TRBJ2-3 TRBV27
CASSAHRRNEKLFF TGTGCCAGCAGCGCACACAGGAGGAATGAAAAACTGTTTTTT . . TRBJ1-4 TRBV5-6
CSVVLFQETQYF TGCAGCGTTGTGCTTTTCCAAGAGACCCAGTACTTC . . TRBJ2-5 TRBV29-1
CASSSRTRDYNEQFF TGTGCCAGCAGCTCGAGGACTAGGGACTACAATGAGCAGTTCTTC . TRBD2 TRBJ2-1 TRBV28
CASSFMGGEQFF TGTGCCAGCAGCTTTATGGGAGGGGAGCAGTTCTTC . TRBD2 TRBJ2-1 TRBV11-3
CASSLRATNEKLFF TGCGCCAGCAGCTTGAGGGCAACTAATGAAAAACTGTTTTTT . . TRBJ1-4 TRBV5-1